Below, 23 T cell receptor beta chains from the same sample are listed, as sequenced in a study of blood T cell repertoires in COVID-19. Sequencing was performed with immunoSEQ multiplex PCR; in TCRdb, only in-frame clones are kept and a portion is missing. The sample shows under 500,000 clones, 80% to 90% of them seen only once. Sequencing was performed on peripheral blood. The receptors stem from a woman younger than 45 with acute or convalescent COVID-19.

V and J are TRBV28 and TRBJ2-5; 8 bases fit TRBD1. From germline, CDR1 is MDHEN and CDR2 SYDVKM. CDR3 length: 19 amino acids. J gave up 5 bases and V 2 bases, and 19 bases lay outside the gene matches. The CDR3 spells CASSLIGWRSQGGRETQYF. CDR3 bases: TGTGCCAGCAGTTTAATCGGGTGGCGCTCACAGGGGGGCCGGGAGACCCAGTACTTC.

CDR3 nucleotides: TGTGCCAGTAGTATCTGGCGGGCTAGCGGGGTAGATACGCAGTATTTT. This encodes CASSIWRASGVDTQYF. The V call is TRBV19, the J call TRBJ2-3, with 9 bases aligning to TRBD2. The CDR3 totals 16 residues. Germline CDR1 LNHDA, CDR2 SQIVND (reference sequence). V lost 3 bases and J lost 5; bases outside the gene matches: 9.

The V gene is TRBV19, the J gene TRBJ1-2; 10 bases fit TRBD1. This CDR3 has 17 residues. V lost 4 bases and J lost 4; bases outside the gene matches: 12. In germline, CDR1 is LNHDA, CDR2 SQIVND (reference sequence). The CDR3, as DNA: TGTGCCAGTAGTACTCCGGGACAGGGGAAGGGACCCTATGGCTACACCTTC. Translation gives CASSTPGQGKGPYGYTF. The full variable domain, its missing parts supplied by reference TRBV19 and TRBJ1-2, is DGGITQSPKYLFRKEGQNVTLSCEQNLNHDAMYWYRQDPGQGLRLIYYSQIVNDFQKGDIAEGYSVSREKKESFPLTVTSAQKNPTAFYLCASSTPGQGKGPYGYTFGSGTRLTVV.

This chain uses TRBV6-6 with TRBJ2-3; weak D call: TRBD2 (5 bases). V shed 4 bases and J shed 6 bases, with 11 bases lying between them. Germline V lookup: CDR1 MNHNY, CDR2 SVGAGI (reference sequence). This CDR3 has 13 amino acids. The CDR3 protein is CASSFRGDDTQYF. CDR3 in DNA: TGTGCCAGCAGTTTTCGGGGAGATGATACGCAGTATTTT.

The V and J genes are TRBV5-6 and TRBJ1-1; no reliable D call. V was pared by 0 bases and J by 6 bases, with 18 bases between. Germline V gene lookup returns CDR1 SGHDT and CDR2 YYEEEE. This CDR3 has 16 residues. CDR3 amino acids: CASSLEVGRITSEAFF. The CDR3 coding sequence is TGTGCCAGCAGCTTGGAGGTTGGGAGAATTACGTCTGAAGCTTTCTTT.

This rearrangement joins TRBV4-2 to TRBJ1-5, with TRBD1 identical over 10 bases. The J segment lost 4 bases and the V segment lost 1 base, leaving 1 base of the junction unmatched. The CDR3 has 15 amino acids. Germline loops: CDR1 LGHNA, CDR2 YNFKEQ. CDR3 sequence (DNA): TGTGCCAGCAGCCAAGGGGACAGGGGAAATCAGCCCCAGCATTTT. Translating gives CASSQGDRGNQPQHF.

J is TRBJ1-1 and V is TRBV5-6; D unresolved. CDR3 size: 16 residues. In germline, CDR1 is SGHDT, CDR2 YYEEEE. Trimming shortened V by 0 bases and J by 0 bases, and 12 bases separated the two germline ends. CDR3 sequence reads: CASSLVSSNLNTEAFF. CDR3 coding DNA: TGTGCCAGCAGCTTGGTTAGTTCGAACCTGAACACTGAAGCTTTCTTT.

The CDR3 DNA sequence: TGTGCCAGCAGCGTAGCTGGCGGGTATGGTGAGCAGTTCTTC. Protein sequence: CASSVAGGYGEQFF. The V and J genes are TRBV9 and TRBJ2-1; D might be TRBD2 (5 bases). Germline CDR1 reads SGDLS; CDR2 reads YYNGEE. V lost 0 bases, J lost 9 bases, and 13 bases lay in between. The CDR3 is 14 amino acids. The full variable domain, in which reference TRBV9 and TRBJ2-1 provide the parts outside the CDR3, is DSGVTQTPKHLITATGQRVTLRCSPRSGDLSVYWYQQSLDQGLQFLIQYYNGEERAKGNILERFSAQQFPDLHSELNLSSLELGDSALYFCASSVAGGYGEQFFGPGTRLTVL.

This clone was seen a handful of times. The chain employs TRBV7-8 and TRBJ2-5; D unresolved. CDR3 size: 15 residues. Germline-derived CDR1 and CDR2 are SGHVS and FQNEAQ. The V end was cut by 2 bases, the J end by 7 bases, with 17 bases between. The CDR3 nucleotides are TGTGCCAGCAGCTTACACGGAGTCGGCGGAGTGACCCAGTACTTC. Protein product: CASSLHGVGGVTQYF.

The CDR3 spells CASSQPGQGYQPQHF. CDR3 DNA sequence: TGCGCCAGCAGCCAACCGGGACAGGGATACCAGCCCCAGCATTTT. The J gene is TRBJ1-5, the V gene TRBV4-1, with 9 bases matching TRBD1. The CDR3 sequence is 15 residues long. The germline CDR1 and CDR2 sequences are MGHRA and YSYEKL. Trimming at V came to 2 bases and at J to 7 bases, leaving 6 bases not matched to a gene.

The genes are TRBV28 and TRBJ1-4; D is unclear. V lost 5 bases, J lost 4 bases, and 8 bases lay in between. The germline V gene has CDR1 MDHEN and CDR2 SYDVKM. There are 13 residues in the CDR3. CDR3 sequence (DNA): TGTGCCAGCAGTACGCAGTATAATGAAAAACTGTTTTTT. Translation: CASSTQYNEKLFF.

This chain connects TRBV6-5 to TRBJ2-1; D unclear. Germline V lookup: CDR1 MNHEY, CDR2 SVGAGI. The CDR3 contains 13 residues. The V end lost 3 bases, the J end lost 10 bases, and 13 bases lay between the germline ends. For the CDR3, the DNA is TGTGCCAGCAGTTATCGACCCCGCGGCGAGCAGTTCTTC. Its translation: CASSYRPRGEQFF.

V and J are TRBV19 and TRBJ2-1; 9 bases line up with TRBD2. V shed 6 bases and J 4 bases; nucleotides not matched to a gene: 1. There are 13 residues in the CDR3. CDR1 and CDR2 (germline): LNHDA, SQIVND (reference sequence). The CDR3 nucleotides read TGTGCCAGTAGAACTAGCGGGTACAATGAGCAGTTCTTC. It specifies CASRTSGYNEQFF.

The chain recombines TRBV9 with TRBJ2-2; weak D call: TRBD2 (5 bases). Germline CDR1 reads SGDLS; CDR2 reads YYNGEE. CDR3 length: 15 residues. V was cut by 4 bases and J by 6 bases, with 16 bases left in between. CDR3 protein: CASSLRERVPGELFF. CDR3 sequence (DNA): TGTGCCAGCAGCCTCCGCGAGAGGGTCCCCGGGGAGCTGTTTTTT. Based on the CDR3 plus reference TRBV9 and TRBJ2-2, the full variable domain is DSGVTQTPKHLITATGQRVTLRCSPRSGDLSVYWYQQSLDQGLQFLIQYYNGEERAKGNILERFSAQQFPDLHSELNLSSLELGDSALYFCASSLRERVPGELFFGEGSRLTVL.

The gene calls are TRBV18 and TRBJ1-5, with 7 bases lining up with TRBD1. This CDR3 comprises 16 residues. Trimming took 6 bases from V and 4 from J; bases not matched to a gene: 12. Germline CDR1 is KGHSH and CDR2 is LQKENI. CDR3 protein: CASSLLMTGTNQPQHF. The CDR3 DNA reads TGTGCCAGCTCGCTTTTAATGACAGGGACGAATCAGCCCCAGCATTTT.

This clone showed up just a few times. The chain joins TRBV6-1 to TRBJ2-2; TRBD1 is a possible D gene (5 bases). Trimming removed 1 base at V and 5 bases at J, with 11 bases between. Germline V gives CDR1 MNHNS, CDR2 SASEGT. The CDR3 loop spans 15 amino acids. CDR3 in DNA: TGTGCCAGCAGTGAAGTAGAAGGACATACCGGGGAGCTGTTTTTT. Translation gives CASSEVEGHTGELFF.

The V gene is TRBV9, the J gene TRBJ2-1; 13 bases are a match to TRBD2. The trim removed 6 bases at V and 8 bases at J, leaving 8 bases unmatched. The CDR3 extends over 15 amino acids. Looked up from germline, CDR1 is SGDLS and CDR2 is YYNGEE. CDR3 residues: CASKPLAGGLDEQFF. The CDR3 coding sequence is TGTGCCAGCAAACCACTAGCGGGGGGGCTGGATGAGCAGTTCTTC. Full variable domain (outside the CDR3, taken from reference TRBV9 and TRBJ2-1): DSGVTQTPKHLITATGQRVTLRCSPRSGDLSVYWYQQSLDQGLQFLIQYYNGEERAKGNILERFSAQQFPDLHSELNLSSLELGDSALYFCASKPLAGGLDEQFFGPGTRLTVL.

The V call is TRBV7-6, the J call TRBJ1-2; D is perhaps TRBD1 (6 bases). Per the germline V gene, CDR1 is SGHVS and CDR2 is FNYEAQ. The CDR3 consists of 15 residues. The V end was cut by 5 bases, the J end by 6 bases, with 19 bases between. The CDR3 here is CASSRTQGLTDGYTF. The CDR3 DNA reads TGTGCCAGCAGCCGTACACAGGGTTTGACCGATGGCTACACCTTC.

This clone was recorded once. This chain connects TRBV12-3 or TRBV12-4 to TRBJ2-1; D remains unclear. This CDR3 contains 13 residues. Trimming left V 3 bases short and J 7 bases short, with 10 bases between. CDR3 sequence reads: CASSFEINNEQFF. For the CDR3, the DNA is TGTGCCAGCAGTTTCGAGATCAATAATGAGCAGTTCTTC.

V usage is TRBV19 and J usage is TRBJ1-1, with D perhaps TRBD1 (5 bases). In germline, CDR1 is LNHDA, CDR2 SQIVND (reference sequence). The CDR3 consists of 14 residues. The ends were cut back, 3 bases at V and 5 bases at J, with 13 bases in the middle. CDR3: CASSIEGAGTEAFF. The CDR3 bases are TGTGCCAGTAGTATTGAAGGCGCAGGGACTGAAGCTTTCTTT.

This chain joins TRBV21-1 and TRBJ1-5; TRBD1, the table's D call, was not compared with the DNA. TRBV21-1 is assigned pseudogene status. CDR3 length equals 15 residues. The CDR3 loop reads CASSKGQASNQPQHF. The CDR3 DNA reads TGTGCCAGCAGCAAGGGACAGGCTAGCAATCAGCCCCAGCATTTT.

The V and J genes are TRBV6-1 and TRBJ2-5; 7 nucleotides match TRBD2. V gave up 3 bases and J gave up 1 base; unmatched junction bases: 8. The CDR3 runs to 16 residues. The germline CDR1 and CDR2 sequences are MNHNS and SASEGT. CDR3 coding DNA: TGTGCCAGCAGTGAGTTGGGACTACCCTTCCAAGAGACCCAGTACTTC. Its translation is CASSELGLPFQETQYF.

This rearrangement joins TRBV2 to TRBJ2-1, with D perhaps TRBD2 (7 bases). The CDR3 consists of 15 residues. The V gene lost 2 bases and the J gene lost 6 bases, with 14 bases spanning the gap. Per germline, CDR1 SNHLY and CDR2 FYNNEI. Here the CDR3 DNA reads TGTGCCAGCAGTGAACGGGGGGCCCCCCTCAATGAGCAGTTCTTC. This sequence encodes CASSERGAPLNEQFF.